The 22 T cell receptor beta chains below come from one sample, sequenced in a study of blood T cell repertoires in COVID-19. TCRdb's table, derived via immunoSEQ multiplex PCR, lists solely in-frame clones and lacks some. The table lists 150,000 or so clones, 81% of them singletons. The sample taken for sequencing was peripheral blood. The receptors were gathered from a man aged 55-75 years with active or convalescent COVID-19.

This chain's CDR3 is CASTGPPHNEQFF. Here the CDR3 DNA reads TGTGCCAGCACCGGTCCTCCTCACAATGAGCAGTTCTTC. This chain joins TRBV25-1 and TRBJ2-1; D is undetermined. From germline, CDR1 is MGHDK and CDR2 SYGVNS. The length of the CDR3 is 13 residues. Trimming left V 7 bases short and J 5 bases short, with 12 bases between. Looking up the rest from reference TRBV25-1 and TRBJ2-1 gives the full variable domain: EADIYQTPRYLVIGTGKKITLECSQTMGHDKMYWYQQDPGMELHLIHYSYGVNSTEKGDLSSESTVSRIRTEHFPLTLESARPSHTSQYLCASTGPPHNEQFFGPGTRLTVL.

V gene TRBV7-9 combines with J gene TRBJ2-5; TRBD1 matches at 9 bases. Per germline, CDR1 SEHNR and CDR2 FQNEAQ (reference sequence). This CDR3 has 14 amino acids. Unmatched junction bases numbered 6, after V lost 5 bases and J lost 5 bases. The CDR3 sequence is CASSTGQGLETQYF. The CDR3 nucleotides read TGTGCCAGCAGCACGGGACAGGGCTTGGAGACCCAGTACTTC.

The V and J genes are TRBV7-9 and TRBJ1-1; unclear D gene. From germline, CDR1 is SEHNR and CDR2 FQNEAQ (reference sequence). This CDR3 comprises 15 residues. Trimming removed 0 bases at V and 1 base at J, with 9 bases between. The CDR3, as DNA: TGTGCCAGCAGCTTAGCGTGGGCAGGGAACACTGAAGCTTTCTTT. Its protein is CASSLAWAGNTEAFF.

V and J are TRBV7-9 and TRBJ1-2; TRBD1 matches at 7 bases. This CDR3 has 13 residues. V was pared by 4 bases and J by 8 bases, with 7 bases of the junction left unmatched. Germline V gene sequence: CDR1 SEHNR, CDR2 FQNEAQ (reference sequence). CDR3 protein: CASSYDRVVGYTF. The CDR3 nucleotides are TGTGCCAGCAGCTACGACAGGGTGGTCGGCTACACCTTC.

The chain joins TRBV2 to TRBJ1-5, with 9 bases lining up with TRBD1. The junction had 9 bases not matched to a gene; V was cut back by 2 bases and J by 7 bases. The CDR3 is 16 residues long. CDR1 is SNHLY and CDR2 is FYNNEI in the germline V gene. CDR3 nucleotides: TGTGCCAGCAGTGAATTTACAGGGGGCGCAGGACAGCCCCAGCATTTT. Translated, it gives CASSEFTGGAGQPQHF.

V and J are TRBV5-1 and TRBJ2-7; 11 nucleotides align to TRBD1. With 0 bases clipped from V and 5 bases from J, the junction kept 7 bases outside the gene matches. Germline V gene data show CDR1 as SGHRS and CDR2 as YFSETQ. CDR3 length equals 16 residues. In DNA, the CDR3 is TGCGCCAGCAGCTTGGGAGGACAGGGGGCCGCGGACGAGCAGTACTTC. Protein sequence: CASSLGGQGAADEQYF.

The V and J genes are TRBV2 and TRBJ2-2; 7 nucleotides line up with TRBD2. Germline CDR1 is SNHLY and CDR2 is FYNNEI. This CDR3 has 14 amino acids. V lost 8 bases, J lost 5 bases, and 8 bases stayed unmatched. The CDR3 region has the DNA TGTGCCAGCTTCTTAGGACTAGGGACCGGGGAGCTGTTTTTT. Its protein product is CASFLGLGTGELFF.

V is TRBV28 and J is TRBJ2-7, with 11 bases matching TRBD2. There are 15 residues in the CDR3. The trim removed 5 bases at V and 2 bases at J, leaving 5 bases unmatched. Per germline, CDR1 MDHEN and CDR2 SYDVKM. The CDR3 coding sequence is TGTGCCAGCAGTACCTCGGGACTAGCGGCCTACGAGCAGTACTTC. It codes for CASSTSGLAAYEQYF. The variable domain in full, with the rest retrieved from reference TRBV28 and TRBJ2-7, is DVKVTQSSRYLVKRTGEKVFLECVQDMDHENMFWYRQDPGLGLRLIYFSYDVKMKEKGDIPEGYSVSREKKERFSLILESASTNQTSMYLCASSTSGLAAYEQYFGPGTRLTVT.

The rearrangement joins TRBV6-1 to TRBJ1-5; 8 nucleotides align to TRBD1. Per the germline V gene, CDR1 is MNHNS and CDR2 is SASEGT. V dropped 2 bases and J dropped 0; count of bases not matched to a gene: 3. The CDR3 extends over 16 amino acids. This CDR3 reads CASSEQGAYSNQPQHF. The CDR3 DNA reads TGTGCCAGCAGTGAACAGGGGGCCTATAGCAATCAGCCCCAGCATTTT.

The chain recombines TRBV7-2 with TRBJ2-5, with D perhaps TRBD1 (6 bases). The V end lost 3 bases, the J end lost 1 base, and 9 bases lay between the germline ends. The length of the CDR3 is 14 residues. CDR1 and CDR2 from the germline V gene are SGHTA and FQGNSA. The DNA for the CDR3 is TGTGCCAGCAGCTTGGGACACTTCCAAGAGACCCAGTACTTC. Protein: CASSLGHFQETQYF.

The rearrangement uses TRBV10-1 and TRBJ1-1; unclear D gene. The CDR3 has 13 residues. Between the trimmed V and J ends, which lost 3 bases and 2 bases, there was a span of 7 bases. The germline CDR1 and CDR2 sequences are WNHNN and SYGVQD (reference sequence). The CDR3 nucleotides read TGCGCCAGCAGTGAAAGCGTTAACACTGAAGCTTTCTTT. This gives the protein CASSESVNTEAFF.

V usage is TRBV19 and J usage is TRBJ2-1; possibly TRBD2 for D (6 bases). The germline V gene has CDR1 LNHDA and CDR2 SQIVND (reference sequence). The CDR3 totals 13 residues. The germline V and J ends were trimmed by 0 bases and 6 bases, with 6 bases remaining between them. The DNA for the CDR3 is TGTGCCAGTAGTATAGAGGGGGGCAATGAGCAGTTCTTC. This encodes CASSIEGGNEQFF.

The chain combines TRBV5-1 with TRBJ2-3; the match to TRBD1 covers 8 bases. The germline V gene has CDR1 SGHRS and CDR2 YFSETQ. J lost 2 bases, V lost 5 bases, and 10 bases had no gene match. The CDR3 consists of 16 residues. In nucleotides, the CDR3 is TGCGCCAGCAGACCAGGGGGCGCGGGTTCCACAGATACGCAGTATTTT. It translates to CASRPGGAGSTDTQYF.

There are a few counts of this clone. The genes are TRBV11-2 and TRBJ2-7; tentative D call: TRBD1 (6 bases). Trimming pared 4 bases from V and 6 bases from J, leaving 16 bases between. Germline-derived CDR1 and CDR2 are SGHAT and FQNNGV. The CDR3 is 14 residues long. CDR3 DNA sequence: TGTGCCAGCAGCTCATCCTTACAGGGCGGCGAGCAGTACTTC. It translates to CASSSSLQGGEQYF.

For the CDR3, the DNA is TGTGCCAGTAGGCTTCTAGCGGGAGCAAACAATGAGCAGTTCTTC. It codes for CASRLLAGANNEQFF. The J gene is TRBJ2-1, the V gene TRBV19, with TRBD2 matching over 10 bases. The CDR3 covers 15 residues. V was pared by 6 bases and J by 5 bases, with 7 bases of the junction left unmatched. The germline CDR1 and CDR2 sequences are LNHDA and SQIVND (reference sequence).

This clone has just a few counts. The chain has TRBV14 and TRBJ1-6, with D maybe TRBD1 (5 bases). V was cut by 5 bases and J by 14 bases, with 19 bases left in between. The CDR3 has 14 residues. CDR1 is SGHDN and CDR2 is FVKESK in the germline V gene. CDR3 loop: CASSEHSGAVALHF. The DNA of the CDR3 is TGTGCCAGCAGCGAACACTCTGGGGCTGTGGCCCTCCACTTT.

The chain combines TRBV2 with TRBJ1-1; D uncertain. Trimming took 9 bases from V and 1 from J, leaving 9 bases between them. CDR3 length equals 12 residues. The germline V gene has CDR1 SNHLY and CDR2 FYNNEI. CDR3 coding DNA: TGTGCCAGTGGAGGGCCGAACACTGAAGCTTTCTTT. Protein product: CASGGPNTEAFF.

The chain carries TRBV10-1 and TRBJ2-2; D possibly corresponds to TRBD1 (5 bases). This CDR3 contains 13 residues. Germline-derived CDR1 and CDR2 are WNHNN and SYGVQD (reference sequence). Between the trimmed V and J ends, which lost 2 bases and 7 bases, there was a span of 8 bases. This CDR3 is CASSEGAGGELFF. CDR3 nucleotide sequence: TGCGCCAGCAGTGAGGGGGCTGGCGGGGAGCTGTTTTTT.

This clone has more than one count but fewer than ten. This rearrangement joins TRBV9 to TRBJ2-2; possibly TRBD2 for D (5 bases). Germline-derived CDR1 and CDR2 are SGDLS and YYNGEE. This CDR3 has 15 residues. The V gene lost 4 bases and the J gene lost 7 bases, with 17 bases spanning the gap. CDR3 coding DNA: TGTGCCAGCAGCCTCCAATCGGGGTTTGTCGGGGAGCTGTTTTTT. This sequence encodes CASSLQSGFVGELFF.

The J gene is TRBJ1-5, the V gene TRBV5-8, with TRBD1 matching over 7 bases. The length of the CDR3 is 12 residues. CDR1 is SGHTS, CDR2 YDEGEE, per germline. V lost 4 bases and J lost 11; bases outside the gene matches: 6. The CDR3 is CASSVHTGAQHF. CDR3 sequence (DNA): TGTGCCAGCAGCGTACACACAGGGGCCCAGCATTTT.

V is TRBV5-6 and J is TRBJ2-1; D not resolved. This CDR3 comprises 13 residues. Trimming cost V 4 bases and J 5 bases, with 10 bases left between them. The germline V gene encodes CDR1 SGHDT and CDR2 YYEEEE. In DNA, the CDR3 is TGTGCCAGCAGCGTACTCCGGGACAATGAGCAGTTCTTC. Protein product: CASSVLRDNEQFF.

The V and J genes are TRBV5-4 and TRBJ1-3; TRBD1 agrees at 10 bases. After removal of 3 bases from V and 4 bases from J, the junction contained 4 bases not matched to a gene. Germline loops: CDR1 SGHNT, CDR2 YYREEE (reference sequence). The CDR3 has 15 residues. CDR3 bases: TGTGCCAGCAGCTGGGACAGGGGTTTCGGAAACACCATATATTTT. This codes for CASSWDRGFGNTIYF. The whole variable domain, remainder taken from reference TRBV5-4 and TRBJ1-3, is ETGVTQSPTHLIKTRGQQVTLRCSSQSGHNTVSWYQQALGQGPQFIFQYYREEENGRGNFPPRFSGLQFPNYSSELNVNALELDDSALYLCASSWDRGFGNTIYFGEGSWLTVV.